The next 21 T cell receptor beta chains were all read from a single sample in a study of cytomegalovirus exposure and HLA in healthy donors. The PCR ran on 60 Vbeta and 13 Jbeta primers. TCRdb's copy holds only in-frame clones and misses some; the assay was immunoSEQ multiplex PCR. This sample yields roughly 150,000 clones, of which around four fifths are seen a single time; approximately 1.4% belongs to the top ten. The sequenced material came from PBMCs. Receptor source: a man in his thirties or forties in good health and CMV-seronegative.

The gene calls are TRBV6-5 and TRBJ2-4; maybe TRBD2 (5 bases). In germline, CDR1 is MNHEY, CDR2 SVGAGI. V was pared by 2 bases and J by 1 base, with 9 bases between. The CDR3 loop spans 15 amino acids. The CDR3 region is CASSYGEKAKNIQYF. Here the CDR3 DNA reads TGTGCCAGCAGTTACGGGGAGAAGGCCAAAAACATTCAGTACTTC.

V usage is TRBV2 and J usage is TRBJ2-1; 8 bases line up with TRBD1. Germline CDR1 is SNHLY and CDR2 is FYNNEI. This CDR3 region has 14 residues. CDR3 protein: CASGGQDPYNEQFF. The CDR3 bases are TGTGCTTCAGGGGGACAGGACCCCTACAATGAGCAGTTCTTC.

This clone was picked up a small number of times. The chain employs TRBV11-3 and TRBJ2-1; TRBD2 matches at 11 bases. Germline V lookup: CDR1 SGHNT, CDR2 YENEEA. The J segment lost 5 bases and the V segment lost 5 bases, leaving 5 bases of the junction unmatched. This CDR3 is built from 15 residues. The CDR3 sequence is CASSPRLAGNNEQFF. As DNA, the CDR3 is TGTGCCAGCAGCCCCCGACTAGCGGGGAACAATGAGCAGTTCTTC.

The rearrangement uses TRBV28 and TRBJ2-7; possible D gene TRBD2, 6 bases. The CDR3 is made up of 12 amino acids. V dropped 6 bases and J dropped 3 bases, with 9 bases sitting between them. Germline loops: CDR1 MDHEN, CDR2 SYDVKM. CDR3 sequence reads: CASRRGDYEQYF. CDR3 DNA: TGTGCCAGCAGGCGGGGCGACTACGAGCAGTACTTC.

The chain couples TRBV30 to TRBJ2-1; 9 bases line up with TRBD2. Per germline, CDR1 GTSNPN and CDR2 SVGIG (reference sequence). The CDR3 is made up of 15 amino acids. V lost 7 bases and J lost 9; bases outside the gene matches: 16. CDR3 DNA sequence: TGTGCCTACCGGCTCGGGGCGGGAGGGCAGGGTGAGCAGTTCTTC. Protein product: CAYRLGAGGQGEQFF.

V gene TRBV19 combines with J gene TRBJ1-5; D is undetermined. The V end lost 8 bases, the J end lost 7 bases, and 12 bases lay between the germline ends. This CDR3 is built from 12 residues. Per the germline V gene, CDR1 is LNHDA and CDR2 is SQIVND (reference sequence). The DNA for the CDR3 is TGTGCCAGTTCCATCGTGGGCCAGCCCCAGCATTTT. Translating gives CASSIVGQPQHF.

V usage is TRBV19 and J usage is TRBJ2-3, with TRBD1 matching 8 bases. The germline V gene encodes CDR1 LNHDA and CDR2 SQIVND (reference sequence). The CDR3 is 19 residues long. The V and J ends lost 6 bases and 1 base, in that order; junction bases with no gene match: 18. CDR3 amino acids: CASSAKIFRGQGGTDTQYF. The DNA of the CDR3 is TGTGCCAGTAGCGCTAAGATATTCCGAGGACAGGGTGGCACAGATACGCAGTATTTT.

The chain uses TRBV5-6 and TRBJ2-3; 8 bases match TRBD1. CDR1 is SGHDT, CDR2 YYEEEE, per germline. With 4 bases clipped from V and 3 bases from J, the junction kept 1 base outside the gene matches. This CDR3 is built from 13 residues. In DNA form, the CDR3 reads TGTGCCAGCAGCCGGACAGGGACAGATACGCAGTATTTT. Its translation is CASSRTGTDTQYF.

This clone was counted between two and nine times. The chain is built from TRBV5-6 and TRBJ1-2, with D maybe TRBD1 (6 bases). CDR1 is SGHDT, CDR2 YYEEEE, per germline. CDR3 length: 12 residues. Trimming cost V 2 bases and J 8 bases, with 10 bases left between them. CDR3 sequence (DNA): TGTGCCAGCAGCTTCCAGGGGCAGGGCTACACCTTC. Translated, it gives CASSFQGQGYTF.

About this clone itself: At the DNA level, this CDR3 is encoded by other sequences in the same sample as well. This CDR3 is CASSYALAGGYNEQFF. Here the CDR3 DNA reads TGTGCCAGCAGTTACGCACTAGCGGGGGGATACAATGAGCAGTTCTTC. The V and J genes are TRBV6-5 and TRBJ2-1; 12 positions match TRBD2. The V segment lost 2 bases and the J segment 4 bases; nucleotides outside the gene matches: 3. CDR1 and CDR2 (germline): MNHEY, SVGAGI. The CDR3 extends over 16 amino acids.

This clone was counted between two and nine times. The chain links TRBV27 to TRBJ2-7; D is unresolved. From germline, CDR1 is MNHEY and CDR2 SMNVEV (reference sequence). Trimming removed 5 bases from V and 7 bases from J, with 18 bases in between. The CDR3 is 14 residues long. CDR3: CASSLDLSRMEQYF. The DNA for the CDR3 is TGTGCCAGCAGTCTAGACTTGTCTAGAATGGAGCAGTACTTC.

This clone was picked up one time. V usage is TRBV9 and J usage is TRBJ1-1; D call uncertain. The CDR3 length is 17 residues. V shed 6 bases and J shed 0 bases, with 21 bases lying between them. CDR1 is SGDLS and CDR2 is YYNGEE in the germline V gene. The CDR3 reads CASTVKTEDDMNTEAFF. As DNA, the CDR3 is TGTGCCAGCACCGTTAAAACGGAGGATGACATGAACACTGAAGCTTTCTTT.

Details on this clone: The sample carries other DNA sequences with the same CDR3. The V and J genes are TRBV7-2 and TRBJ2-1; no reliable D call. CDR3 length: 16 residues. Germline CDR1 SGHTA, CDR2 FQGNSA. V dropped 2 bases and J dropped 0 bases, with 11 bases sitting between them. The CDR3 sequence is CASSLNSGSSYNEQFF. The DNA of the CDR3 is TGTGCCAGCAGCTTAAATAGTGGTAGCTCCTACAATGAGCAGTTCTTC.

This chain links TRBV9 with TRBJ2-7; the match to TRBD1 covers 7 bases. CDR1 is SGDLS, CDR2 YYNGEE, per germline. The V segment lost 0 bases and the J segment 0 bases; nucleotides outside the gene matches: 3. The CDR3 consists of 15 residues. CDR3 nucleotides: TGTGCCAGCAGCGTAGGGACAGGAATCTCCTACGAGCAGTACTTC. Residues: CASSVGTGISYEQYF.

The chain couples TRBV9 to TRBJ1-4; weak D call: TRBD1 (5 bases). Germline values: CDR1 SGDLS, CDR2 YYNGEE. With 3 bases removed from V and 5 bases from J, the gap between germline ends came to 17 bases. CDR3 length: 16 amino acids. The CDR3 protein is CASSAGGGGLNEKLFF. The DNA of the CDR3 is TGTGCCAGCAGCGCTGGCGGCGGGGGACTCAATGAAAAACTGTTTTTT.

Written as DNA, the CDR3 is TGCGCCAGCAGTGAAAGTCGACTTTCCAGCTCCTACAATGAGCAGTTCTTC. It encodes CASSESRLSSSYNEQFF. The chain uses TRBV10-1 and TRBJ2-1; unclear D gene. The CDR3 sequence is 17 residues long. The germline V gene encodes CDR1 WNHNN and CDR2 SYGVQD (reference sequence). Trimming took 3 bases from V and 0 from J, leaving 15 bases between them.

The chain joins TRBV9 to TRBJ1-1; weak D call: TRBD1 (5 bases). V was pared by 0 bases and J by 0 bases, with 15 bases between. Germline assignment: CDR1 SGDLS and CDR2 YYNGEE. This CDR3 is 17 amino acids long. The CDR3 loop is CASSVAVGAGMNTEAFF. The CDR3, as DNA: TGTGCCAGCAGCGTAGCTGTAGGGGCAGGGATGAACACTGAAGCTTTCTTT.

Here the CDR3 reads CASSLKVGQTQYF. DNA of the CDR3: TGTGCCAGCAGCTTAAAAGTGGGACAGACCCAGTACTTC. The chain employs TRBV6-4 and TRBJ2-7; D may be TRBD1 or TRBD2 (5 bases each). The DNA end is a closer match to TRBJ2-5, so the J assignment may be wrong. CDR1 MRHNA and CDR2 SNTAGT come from the germline V gene. This CDR3 spans 13 amino acids.

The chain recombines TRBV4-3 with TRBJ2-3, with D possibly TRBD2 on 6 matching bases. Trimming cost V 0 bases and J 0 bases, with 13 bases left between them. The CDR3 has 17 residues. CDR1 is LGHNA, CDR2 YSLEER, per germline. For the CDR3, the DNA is TGCGCCAGCAGCCAAGACCCGGGACTGGATAGCACAGATACGCAGTATTTT. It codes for CASSQDPGLDSTDTQYF.

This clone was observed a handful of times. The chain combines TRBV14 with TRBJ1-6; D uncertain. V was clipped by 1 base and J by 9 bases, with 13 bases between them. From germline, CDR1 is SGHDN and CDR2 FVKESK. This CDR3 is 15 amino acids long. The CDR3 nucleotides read TGTGCCAGCAGCCAAGGAGCGGGGAAGGGTTCACCCCTCCACTTT. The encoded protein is CASSQGAGKGSPLHF.

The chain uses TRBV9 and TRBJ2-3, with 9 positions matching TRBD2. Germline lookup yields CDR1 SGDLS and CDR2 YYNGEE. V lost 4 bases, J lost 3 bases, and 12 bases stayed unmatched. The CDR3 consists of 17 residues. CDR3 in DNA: TGTGCCAGCAGCTCCCGTACAAAGAGCGGGAGGACAGATACGCAGTATTTT. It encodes CASSSRTKSGRTDTQYF.